The 9 T cell receptor beta chains reported below all come from one sample, sequenced in a study of T cell changes during pregnancy in multiple sclerosis. Data came from immunoSEQ multiplex PCR; TCRdb stores just in-frame clones and leaves some out. This table has 80,000 or so clones, 85% to 95% appearing once. The sequencing used peripheral blood, collected in the second trimester of pregnancy. The receptors derive from a female donor in good health, enrolled as a control in a pregnancy study.

The chain couples TRBV5-4 to TRBJ2-1; 7 bases line up with TRBD2. Germline V gives CDR1 SGHNT, CDR2 YYREEE (reference sequence). With V trimmed by 3 bases and J by 3 bases, 0 bases remained unmatched. The CDR3 spans 13 residues. In DNA form, the CDR3 reads TGTGCCAGCAGCTCGGGGGGCTACAATGAGCAGTTCTTC. Its translation: CASSSGGYNEQFF.

V is TRBV5-1 and J is TRBJ2-7; TRBD1 agrees at 7 bases. J was trimmed by 0 bases and V by 0 bases; bases with no gene match: 3. Germline lookup yields CDR1 SGHRS and CDR2 YFSETQ. The CDR3 spans 15 residues. CDR3 sequence reads: CASSLGPGGSYEQYF. For the CDR3, the DNA is TGCGCCAGCAGCTTGGGGCCAGGGGGCTCCTACGAGCAGTACTTC.

The chain carries TRBV4-1 and TRBJ2-7, with a weak D call TRBD2 (6 bases). The CDR3 extends over 14 amino acids. V was trimmed by 3 bases and J by 6 bases, leaving 15 bases between them. Germline assignment: CDR1 MGHRA and CDR2 YSYEKL. The CDR3, as DNA: TGCGCCAGCAGCCATCCCGCTCGGGGGACCGAGCAGTACTTC. Protein: CASSHPARGTEQYF.

The V call is TRBV28, the J call TRBJ2-4, with 7 bases fitting TRBD2. The junction had 13 bases not matched to a gene; V was cut back by 8 bases and J by 0 bases. This CDR3 region has 17 residues. Germline V CDR1 and CDR2: MDHEN, SYDVKM. The CDR3 coding sequence is TGTGCCAGCGCTTCTAGCGGTCAGCTCCTAGCCAAAAACATTCAGTACTTC. This codes for CASASSGQLLAKNIQYF. The complete variable domain, with remaining parts taken from reference TRBV28 and TRBJ2-4, reads DVKVTQSSRYLVKRTGEKVFLECVQDMDHENMFWYRQDPGLGLRLIYFSYDVKMKEKGDIPEGYSVSREKKERFSLILESASTNQTSMYLCASASSGQLLAKNIQYFGAGTRLSVL.

This chain uses TRBV10-3 with TRBJ2-6; D gene uncertain. The CDR3 has 19 residues. The V end lost 5 bases, the J end lost 0 bases, and 20 bases lay between the germline ends. Germline-derived CDR1 and CDR2 are ENHRY and SYGVKD. The CDR3 sequence: CAISPTFRLQGSGANVLTF. In nucleotides, the CDR3 is TGTGCCATCAGTCCGACTTTCCGCCTACAAGGCTCTGGGGCCAACGTCCTGACTTTC.

The rearrangement uses TRBV2 and TRBJ2-7, with TRBD2 as a possible D gene (6 bases). Trimming removed 6 bases from V and 3 bases from J, with 9 bases in between. Germline V gene sequence: CDR1 SNHLY, CDR2 FYNNEI. This CDR3 contains 12 residues. The CDR3 coding sequence is TGTGCCAGCAGGGGGACTTACTACGAGCAGTACTTC. This gives the protein CASRGTYYEQYF.

The J gene is TRBJ2-3, the V gene TRBV4-1; 7 positions agree with TRBD2. V lost 4 bases, J lost 3 bases, and 13 bases stayed unmatched. The CDR3 is made up of 17 amino acids. Germline values: CDR1 MGHRA, CDR2 YSYEKL. CDR3 DNA sequence: TGCGCCAGCAGCCGCGAGGAGGGTGGCGGGAGAACAGATACGCAGTATTTT. Residues: CASSREEGGGRTDTQYF.

The J gene is TRBJ2-7, the V gene TRBV28; D is uncertain. Germline-derived CDR1 and CDR2 are MDHEN and SYDVKM. Deletions cut 3 bases from V and 2 bases from J, with 20 bases between. The CDR3 extends over 17 amino acids. The CDR3 here is CASSFPPDSPITYEQYF. DNA for the CDR3: TGTGCCAGCAGTTTTCCCCCAGACTCGCCCATCACCTACGAGCAGTACTTC. The full variable domain, in which reference TRBV28 and TRBJ2-7 provide the parts outside the CDR3, is DVKVTQSSRYLVKRTGEKVFLECVQDMDHENMFWYRQDPGLGLRLIYFSYDVKMKEKGDIPEGYSVSREKKERFSLILESASTNQTSMYLCASSFPPDSPITYEQYFGPGTRLTVT.

The chain joins TRBV5-1 to TRBJ2-5; 8 bases align to TRBD1. Germline V CDR1 and CDR2: SGHRS, YFSETQ. Trimming at V came to 5 bases and at J to 4 bases, leaving 1 base not matched to a gene. The CDR3 has 12 amino acids. The CDR3 loop is CASRGQGETQYF. In nucleotides, the CDR3 is TGCGCCAGCAGAGGACAGGGAGAGACCCAGTACTTC. The whole variable domain, filled in from reference TRBV5-1 and TRBJ2-5, reads KAGVTQTPRYLIKTRGQQVTLSCSPISGHRSVSWYQQTPGQGLQFLFEYFSETQRNKGNFPGRFSGRQFSNSRSEMNVSTLELGDSALYLCASRGQGETQYFGPGTRLLVL.